This TCR beta chain comes out of a study of OX40 agonist ivuxolimab in advanced cancers. Whole-study context: An anti-OX40 (CD134) antibody with agonistic activity, ivuxolimab, was administered to patients. Participants averaged approximately 65 years of age (range about 23 to 79) and were around 80% male.

V was trimmed by 2 bases and J by 0 bases, leaving 14 bases between them. The CDR3 contains 16 residues. The germline CDR1 and CDR2 sequences are SQVTM and ANQGSEA. Clones were sequenced by immunoSEQ multiplex PCR, and TCRdb holds only the in-frame ones, with some missing. The table includes around 80,000 clones, 85% to 90% detected once. This clone is a singleton in its sample. Systemic immunosuppression or a history of autoimmune disease excluded patients. The study sampled blood at baseline, cycle 4 day 1, and cycle 7 day 1. The material sequenced was CD4+ or CD8+ T cells sorted from blood, taken in a trial of the OX40 agonist ivuxolimab. The chain couples TRBV29-1 to TRBJ1-3, with D hard to call. The TCR comes from an adult with an advanced solid tumor such as melanoma, head and neck, liver or kidney cancer. CDR3 loop: CSVEPSNSHSGNTIYF. Written as DNA, the CDR3 is TGCAGCGTTGAACCGTCGAACAGCCACTCTGGAAACACCATATATTTT.